These 8 T cell receptor beta chains were all obtained from the same sample, sequenced in a study of control samples from healthy donors and cancer patients. Assay: immunoSEQ multiplex PCR; the TCRdb copy retains only in-frame clones and omits some. The data contain 61,000 or so clones, roughly 89% of them seen just once; the ten biggest clones take up almost 6%. What was sequenced was PBMCs. The receptors stem from a man in his 60s with colorectal cancer.

This clone was seen only once. The genes are TRBV28 and TRBJ2-4; D is undetermined. Trimming took off 6 bases at V and 3 bases at J, with 9 bases between the two ends. The germline V gene encodes CDR1 MDHEN and CDR2 SYDVKM. This CDR3 region has 13 residues. DNA for the CDR3: TGTGCCAGCAGGGGAATGGGCAAAAACATTCAGTACTTC. As protein: CASRGMGKNIQYF.

The chain couples TRBV9 to TRBJ1-1; D may be TRBD1 (5 bases). CDR1 and CDR2 from the germline V gene are SGDLS and YYNGEE. The CDR3 covers 13 residues. The V end lost 0 bases, the J end lost 8 bases, and 11 bases lay between the germline ends. The CDR3 spells CASSVEGKQEAFF. DNA of the CDR3: TGTGCCAGCAGCGTAGAGGGGAAACAGGAAGCTTTCTTT.

This chain links TRBV2 with TRBJ2-3; the match to TRBD2 covers 12 bases. Germline loops: CDR1 SNHLY, CDR2 FYNNEI. With 4 bases clipped from V and 5 bases from J, the junction kept 4 bases outside the gene matches. The CDR3 loop spans 15 amino acids. The CDR3 nucleotides are TGTGCCAGCAGTGGACTAGCGGGGGTGGAAGATACGCAGTATTTT. It is translated as CASSGLAGVEDTQYF.

The chain couples TRBV25-1 to TRBJ2-7; possibly TRBD1 for D (5 bases). This CDR3 is built from 13 residues. The germline V gene has CDR1 MGHDK and CDR2 SYGVNS. Trimming removed 5 bases at V and 2 bases at J, with 10 bases between. The CDR3 bases are TGTGCCAGCAGTTCGACAGCAACCTACGAGCAGTACTTC. Its protein is CASSSTATYEQYF.

The chain links TRBV4-1 to TRBJ2-3, with 13 bases that match TRBD2. Germline assignment: CDR1 MGHRA and CDR2 YSYEKL. V lost 3 bases and J lost 4; bases outside the gene matches: 1. This CDR3 contains 15 residues. The CDR3 region has the DNA TGCGCCAGCAGCCAGACTAGCGGGGGGTCAGATACGCAGTATTTT. Its protein is CASSQTSGGSDTQYF.

The J gene is TRBJ2-5, the V gene TRBV5-1, with 11 bases aligning to TRBD2. Germline V gives CDR1 SGHRS, CDR2 YFSETQ. Trimming cost V 7 bases and J 4 bases; bases outside gene matches: 9. This CDR3 contains 15 residues. CDR3 nucleotides: TGCGCCAGCCGGGGGGCACTAGCGGGGGCAGAGACCCAGTACTTC. This sequence encodes CASRGALAGAETQYF.

This clone has more than one count but fewer than ten. The chain recombines TRBV5-1 with TRBJ2-7, with a possible D match to TRBD1 (5 bases). V was trimmed by 4 bases and J by 2 bases, leaving 7 bases between them. This CDR3 region has 12 residues. Germline V gene lookup returns CDR1 SGHRS and CDR2 YFSETQ. The CDR3 region is CASSMDTYEQYF. The DNA for the CDR3 is TGCGCCAGCAGCATGGACACCTACGAGCAGTACTTC.

V and J are TRBV27 and TRBJ2-3; 8 positions agree with TRBD2. Germline assignment: CDR1 MNHEY and CDR2 SMNVEV (reference sequence). The CDR3 consists of 15 residues. Germline trimming cut 2 bases from V and 2 bases from J; bases unmatched to any gene: 3. The CDR3 loop reads CASSLVAGITDTQYF. For the CDR3, the DNA is TGTGCCAGCAGTTTAGTAGCGGGGATCACAGATACGCAGTATTTT.